These 28 T cell receptor beta chains were sequenced from one sample in a study of T cell repertoires in cytomegalovirus infection (dated by TCRdb to the late 2010s). The reads were generated on an Illumina HiSeq 1500. The raw public reads went through TCRdb reprocessing: fastp at Q25, MiXCR clone calling, in-frame beta chains kept. Identical CDR3 proteins give one entry, which carries the most common genes and DNA. The sample table shows 500,000 or so distinct CDR3 sequences, and approximately 15% are seen once. Of the sample, 20% to 30% falls within the top ten clones. The material sequenced was CD8+ T cells from PBMCs. These receptors were obtained from a human donor in good health (CMV status not recorded). Some clones in this sample may be carry-over from other donors' samples.

In this sample, this clonotype turned up a few times. This chain uses TRBV19 with TRBJ1-1; maybe TRBD1 (6 bases). Trimming took off 10 bases at V and 1 base at J, with 13 bases between the two ends. Germline V CDR1 and CDR2: LNHDA, SQIVND (reference sequence). The CDR3 totals 13 residues. The CDR3: CATLRGGNTEAFF. CDR3 coding DNA: TGTGCCACCCTCAGAGGGGGGAACACTGAAGCTTTCTTT.

This clonotype was recorded many times. V and J are TRBV4-1 and TRBJ2-1; D remains ambiguous. The germline V gene has CDR1 MGHRA and CDR2 YSYEKL. V lost 0 bases to trimming and J lost 10 bases, with 19 bases between them. This CDR3 has 16 amino acids. The CDR3 nucleotides read TGCGCCAGCAGCCAAGATCATTGGTCCCCAGGAAGGGAGCAGTTCTTC. Encoded protein: CASSQDHWSPGREQFF.

The V gene is TRBV11-2, the J gene TRBJ1-2; 8 bases are a match to TRBD1. Germline lookup yields CDR1 SGHAT and CDR2 FQNNGV. Germline trimming cut 5 bases from V and 7 bases from J; bases unmatched to any gene: 21. This CDR3 region has 18 residues. CDR3: CASSVDWAGGQILGGYTF. CDR3 bases: TGTGCCAGCAGCGTCGACTGGGCAGGGGGCCAAATACTGGGTGGCTACACCTTC.

This clonotype was seen at least ten times. J is TRBJ1-2 and V is TRBV28, with D tentatively TRBD1 (5 bases). CDR1 and CDR2 from the germline V gene are MDHEN and SYDVKM. Trimming pared 3 bases from V and 0 bases from J, leaving 14 bases between. The CDR3 has 16 residues. CDR3 protein: CASSFAMDNTNYGYTF. CDR3 sequence (DNA): TGTGCCAGCAGTTTTGCTATGGACAACACTAACTATGGCTACACCTTC.

In regard to this clonotype: A read error is possible here, since a much larger clone lies one base away. The chain couples TRBV28 to TRBJ2-2; D is uncertain. Trimming took off 4 bases at V and 1 base at J, with 7 bases between the two ends. The CDR3 consists of 14 residues. Germline V gene lookup returns CDR1 MDHEN and CDR2 SYDVKM. The CDR3 nucleotides read TGTGCCAGCAGTTGGGTCAGGAACACCGGGGAGCTGTTTTTT. It encodes CASSWVRNTGELFF.

The rearrangement uses TRBV5-1 and TRBJ2-1, with 14 bases fitting TRBD2. CDR3 size: 16 residues. From germline, CDR1 is SGHRS and CDR2 YFSETQ. The junction had 8 bases not matched to a gene; V was cut back by 5 bases and J by 7 bases. Written as DNA, the CDR3 is TGCGCCAGCAGGGGGACTAGCGGGAGAAGCCTAAATGAGCAGTTCTTC. The encoded protein is CASRGTSGRSLNEQFF. Variable domain in full (rest from reference TRBV5-1 and TRBJ2-1): KAGVTQTPRYLIKTRGQQVTLSCSPISGHRSVSWYQQTPGQGLQFLFEYFSETQRNKGNFPGRFSGRQFSNSRSEMNVSTLELGDSALYLCASRGTSGRSLNEQFFGPGTRLTVL.

The V and J genes are TRBV6-2 or TRBV6-3 and TRBJ2-5; the match to TRBD2 covers 7 bases. This CDR3 is built from 12 residues. Germline assignment: CDR1 MNHEY and CDR2 SVGEGT. J gave up 6 bases and V 6 bases, and 4 bases lay outside the gene matches. Written as DNA, the CDR3 is TGTGCCAGCAGGAGCGGGATTAAGACCCAGTACTTC. This sequence encodes CASRSGIKTQYF.

This clonotype was recorded many times. V and J are TRBV11-1 and TRBJ2-7; D not resolved. This CDR3 comprises 13 residues. Germline lookup yields CDR1 SGHAT and CDR2 FQDESV (reference sequence). The V end lost 1 base, the J end lost 4 bases, and 8 bases lay between the germline ends. The CDR3 sequence: CASSLGRKYEQYF. The CDR3 DNA reads as TGTGCCAGCAGCTTAGGCAGGAAATACGAGCAGTACTTC.

The V call is TRBV27, the J call TRBJ1-3, with D maybe TRBD1 (5 bases). The CDR3 is made up of 15 amino acids. The V and J ends lost 0 bases and 2 bases respectively, with 8 bases between them. Germline assignment: CDR1 MNHEY and CDR2 SMNVEV (reference sequence). Here the CDR3 reads CASSLSGATGNTIYF. The CDR3 region has the DNA TGTGCCAGCAGTTTATCAGGGGCAACTGGAAACACCATATATTTT.

This clonotype was observed at least ten times. The chain recombines TRBV7-9 with TRBJ2-3; TRBD2 matches 8 bases. The CDR3 has 15 amino acids. CDR1 is SEHNR, CDR2 FQNEAQ, per germline (reference sequence). The V gene end was trimmed by 4 bases and the J gene end by 0 bases; junction bases not matched to a gene: 3. CDR3 amino acids: CASSYVAGSTDTQYF. In nucleotides, the CDR3 is TGTGCCAGCAGCTACGTAGCGGGAAGCACAGATACGCAGTATTTT.

V gene TRBV24-1 combines with J gene TRBJ2-1; D possibly corresponds to TRBD1 (6 bases). Germline loops: CDR1 KGHDR, CDR2 SFDVKD. The CDR3 consists of 14 residues. V gave up 3 bases and J gave up 7 bases, with 12 bases separating them. In DNA, the CDR3 is TGTGCCACCAGTGATGGGACATGGAGGAATGAGCAGTTCTTC. This codes for CATSDGTWRNEQFF.

This chain uses TRBV20-1 with TRBJ2-7; 10 nucleotides match TRBD1. CDR3 length equals 15 residues. Trimming at V came to 0 bases and at J to 4 bases, leaving 6 bases not matched to a gene. Germline lookup yields CDR1 DFQATT and CDR2 SNEGSKA (reference sequence). Written as DNA, the CDR3 is TGCAGTGCTAGAGATGAGGGGACAGGGGATTACGAGCAGTACTTC. This sequence encodes CSARDEGTGDYEQYF.

At least ten counts were recorded for this clonotype. V gene TRBV7-6 combines with J gene TRBJ1-4; TRBD1 matches at 7 bases. Trimming took 2 bases from V and 8 from J; bases not matched to a gene: 5. Per the germline V gene, CDR1 is SGHVS and CDR2 is FNYEAQ. The CDR3 runs to 14 residues. This chain's CDR3 is CASSLKGGREKLFF. CDR3 nucleotide sequence: TGTGCCAGCAGCTTAAAAGGGGGCAGGGAAAAACTGTTTTTT.

The CDR3 spells CASSVVPSGSPTGETQYF. The CDR3 DNA follows: TGTGCCAGCAGCGTAGTGCCTAGCGGGAGTCCCACGGGGGAGACCCAGTACTTC. V gene TRBV9 combines with J gene TRBJ2-5; 10 bases align to TRBD2. J was trimmed by 5 bases and V by 0 bases; bases with no gene match: 13. The length of the CDR3 is 18 residues. Germline-derived CDR1 and CDR2 are SGDLS and YYNGEE.

This clonotype was counted a few times. The chain has TRBV7-1 and TRBJ1-6, with 9 bases aligning to TRBD1. TRBV7-1 belongs to the ORF category, with a function that is uncertain. CDR3 length equals 16 residues. The J segment lost 11 bases and the V segment lost 5 bases, leaving 13 bases of the junction unmatched. CDR3 DNA sequence: TGTGCCAGCAGCCCACAGGGGGCACGACTTAGGGCACCCCTCCACTTT. Protein: CASSPQGARLRAPLHF.

To note about this clonotype: A much larger clone differs from this one at a single base, so this may be a read error. Without the conserved terminal phenylalanine or tryptophan, this CDR3 likely stems from a read error. CDR3 in amino acids: CASGSQTATYEQYL. Here the CDR3 DNA reads TGTGCTAGTGGTTCACAGACAGCAACCTACGAGCAGTACTTA. This chain joins TRBV12-5 and TRBJ2-7; D is perhaps TRBD1 (5 bases). V was shortened by 4 bases and J by 2 bases, with 12 bases between the two germline ends. This CDR3 spans 14 amino acids. CDR1 LGHNT and CDR2 FRNRAP come from the germline V gene.

This clonotype was observed many times. The rearrangement joins TRBV6-1 to TRBJ1-1; the match to TRBD1 covers 9 bases. Germline CDR1 reads MNHNS; CDR2 reads SASEGT. V trimming: 5 bases; J trimming: 7 bases; junction bases outside the gene matches: 8. This CDR3 is 14 amino acids long. CDR3 bases: TGTGCCAGCAGTCGGACAGGGGTTAATGATGAAGCTTTCTTT. Translation gives CASSRTGVNDEAFF.

Ten or more counts support this clonotype. The rearrangement joins TRBV7-9 to TRBJ1-4; the match to TRBD1 covers 11 bases. The junction had 8 bases not matched to a gene; V was cut back by 6 bases and J by 8 bases. The germline gives CDR1 SEHNR, CDR2 FQNEAQ (reference sequence). The CDR3 has 15 residues. For the CDR3, the DNA is TGTGCCAGCAGAGCCGCGGACAGGGGGCGAGAAAAACTGTTTTTT. It encodes CASRAADRGREKLFF.

The chain carries TRBV30 and TRBJ2-7, with 14 bases lining up with TRBD2. V was clipped by 4 bases and J by 5 bases; unmatched bases: 4. Per the germline V gene, CDR1 is GTSNPN and CDR2 is SVGIG (reference sequence). The CDR3 is 14 residues long. In DNA form, the CDR3 reads TGTGCCTGGACCTCGACTAGCGGGGGGGACGAGCAGTACTTC. This encodes CAWTSTSGGDEQYF.

This clonotype was found once. The junction shows a germline mismatch at one end, possibly a read error. The V gene is TRBV19, the J gene TRBJ2-1, with D tentatively TRBD1 or TRBD2 (6 bases each). Per the germline V gene, CDR1 is LNHDA and CDR2 is SQIVND (reference sequence). The CDR3 is 14 residues long. The CDR3 bases are TGTGCCAGTAGTATAGCCAGGGGCGGGAATGGGCAGTTCTTC. Protein sequence: CASSIARGGNGQFF.

Many counts were recorded for this clonotype. CDR3 nucleotide sequence: TGTGCCAGCAATTCTAGCGGGGGGGCCCCAGATACGCAGTATTTT. It specifies CASNSSGGAPDTQYF. The chain recombines TRBV7-9 with TRBJ2-3, with 12 bases fitting TRBD2. The trim removed 7 bases at V and 4 bases at J, leaving 6 bases unmatched. CDR3 length: 15 residues. Germline V CDR1 and CDR2: SEHNR, FQNEAQ (reference sequence).

This clonotype was recorded many times. The gene calls are TRBV7-8 and TRBJ2-7; D gene ambiguous. The CDR3 has 14 residues. CDR1 and CDR2 (germline): SGHVS, FQNEAQ. Trimming stripped 1 base from V and 2 bases from J, with 9 bases between. The CDR3 region has the DNA TGTGCCAGCAGCTTAGATCTGTTTGCCTACGAGCAGTACTTC. Its translation is CASSLDLFAYEQYF. The full variable domain, its missing parts supplied by reference TRBV7-8 and TRBJ2-7, is GAGVSQSPRYKVAKRGQDVALRCDPISGHVSLFWYQQALGQGPEFLTYFQNEAQLDKSGLPSDRFFAERPEGSVSTLKIQRTQQEDSAVYLCASSLDLFAYEQYFGPGTRLTVT.

This clonotype has a count of ten or more. The rearrangement uses TRBV6-5 and TRBJ2-7, with 9 bases lining up with TRBD2. Germline loops: CDR1 MNHEY, CDR2 SVGAGI. The J segment lost 3 bases and the V segment lost 6 bases, leaving 6 bases of the junction unmatched. This CDR3 spans 14 amino acids. CDR3 sequence reads: CASSPLTSGYEQYF. CDR3 DNA sequence: TGTGCCAGCAGCCCCCTGACTAGCGGCTACGAGCAGTACTTC.

This clonotype came up many times. V is TRBV6-6 and J is TRBJ1-3; weak D call: TRBD1 (5 bases). CDR1 is MNHNY, CDR2 SVGAGI, per germline (reference sequence). CDR3 length: 19 amino acids. V dropped 6 bases and J dropped 0 bases, with 24 bases sitting between them. CDR3 in DNA: TGTGCCAGCAGCATTCCCGAAGGGTCGACAGTTTCCTCTGGAAACACCATATATTTT. This translates into CASSIPEGSTVSSGNTIYF.

Regarding this clonotype: Because it lacks the conserved phenylalanine or tryptophan at the end, this CDR3 is likely a read error. This sequence joins TRBV7-2 and TRBJ2-6; D unclear. Germline CDR1 and CDR2: SGHTA and FQGNSA. The CDR3 is 14 residues long. The CDR3 here is CASSLYSGSNVLTL. In DNA form, the CDR3 reads TGTGCCAGCAGTCTGTACTCTGGGTCCAACGTCCTGACTTTA.

This clonotype showed up many times. The J gene is TRBJ1-2, the V gene TRBV12-5; no definite D call. There are 16 residues in the CDR3. V was pared by 2 bases and J by 2 bases, with 15 bases between. Per germline, CDR1 LGHNT and CDR2 FRNRAP. CDR3 DNA: TGTGCTAGTGGTTTGATTATTCCCTTCAGGAACTATGGCTACACCTTC. It encodes CASGLIIPFRNYGYTF.

Ten or more counts support this clonotype. CDR3 DNA: TGTGCCAGCAGCCTGGACAGGGGTCGTTGGGAGTACTTC. Translation gives CASSLDRGRWEYF. V usage is TRBV5-6 and J usage is TRBJ2-7; 9 bases fit TRBD1. Trimming took 4 bases from V and 11 from J; bases not matched to a gene: 10. Germline CDR1 and CDR2: SGHDT and YYEEEE. CDR3 length: 13 residues.

The rearrangement joins TRBV3-1 to TRBJ2-1; D gene ambiguous. Germline V lookup: CDR1 LGHDT, CDR2 YNNKEL (reference sequence). Between the trimmed V and J ends, which lost 0 bases and 7 bases, there was a span of 19 bases. The length of the CDR3 is 17 residues. CDR3 sequence: CASSQDRLGVPRNEQFF. The CDR3 coding sequence is TGTGCCAGCAGCCAAGATCGACTTGGAGTTCCAAGGAATGAGCAGTTCTTC.